The sample holds a few counts of the clone carrying this TCR beta chain. The study gave donors nivolumab, ipilimumab, aspirin, low-dose cyclophosphamide and low-dose radiotherapy. Covering alpha and beta chains, TRAV- and TRBV-specific primers were used for the first-strand cDNA. The TCRs were subjected to amplification over 20 PCR cycles employing a constant-region primer in conjunction with a V-primer adapter. Each CDR3 protein is one row after TCRdb ran MiXCR on the reads. The sample includes under 15,000 distinct CDR3 sequences, roughly 60% seen only once; the top ten take 6% to 8.5%. This entry belongs to a study of low-dose radiotherapy and immunotherapy resistance in tumors. The receptor's source is a human donor with advanced metastatic prostate, ovarian, gallbladder or colorectal cancer (not recorded which). This table probably holds off-target reads from a library built for another chain.

CDR3 bases: TGCGCCAGCAGCTTGGAGTGGGGTAGAGGCTCACCCCTCCACTTT. Residues: CASSLEWGRGSPLHF. This chain connects TRBV5-1 to TRBJ1-6; no clear D gene. V lost 0 bases and J lost 10, with 14 bases in between. Germline-derived CDR1 and CDR2 are SGHRS and YFSETQ. The CDR3 covers 15 residues.